This entry lists 21 T cell receptor beta chains sequenced from one sample in a study of CD8+ T cells in alopecia areata (dated by TCRdb to the late 2010s). The method was the immunoSEQ multiplex PCR assay. For TCR sequencing, RNA was extracted from every sample and reverse transcribed into cDNA to serve as template. The source is immuneACCESS, and TCRdb retained only in-frame sequences with V and J called. Part of the clones is not carried over; for the studies checked, unresolved V genes explain less than half of this, and the remainder is unexplained. This sample comprises more than 140,000 clones, around 83% of them detected only once. Jointly, the top ten make up roughly 13% of the sample. The time point label corresponds to: more than 3 weeks on oral tofacitinib. Interpreted using the paper, the treatment or condition label stands for: oral pan-JAK inhibitor, 5-10 mg twice daily. Here the sequenced sample was CD8+ T cells sorted from blood, taken at week 4, from a patient treated with tofacitinib. These receptors all come from a human donor with alopecia areata.

The V gene is TRBV19, the J gene TRBJ1-5, with D uncertain. CDR1 is LNHDA, CDR2 SQIVND, per germline (reference sequence). V lost 6 bases, J lost 5 bases, and 17 bases lay in between. The CDR3 is 15 amino acids. The CDR3 reads CASSVERAVYQPQHF. The CDR3 DNA reads TGTGCCAGTAGCGTAGAACGCGCCGTTTATCAGCCCCAGCATTTT.

The CDR3 is CASSFRAGESTGELFF. Here the CDR3 DNA reads TGCGCCAGCAGCTTCCGGGCAGGGGAAAGCACCGGGGAGCTGTTTTTT. This chain uses TRBV5-1 with TRBJ2-2; perhaps TRBD1 as D (6 bases). The germline gives CDR1 SGHRS, CDR2 YFSETQ. The CDR3 is made up of 16 amino acids. The germline V and J ends were trimmed by 2 bases and 4 bases, with 15 bases remaining between them.

V usage is TRBV9 and J usage is TRBJ2-5; 9 nucleotides match TRBD1. Trimming cost V 3 bases and J 5 bases; bases outside gene matches: 11. Germline CDR1 reads SGDLS; CDR2 reads YYNGEE. The CDR3 covers 16 residues. In nucleotides, the CDR3 is TGTGCCAGCAGCGGACAGGACAGGGGCGTATTTGAGACCCAGTACTTC. It translates to CASSGQDRGVFETQYF.

The gene calls are TRBV30 and TRBJ2-1; D is unresolved. V lost 0 bases, J lost 7 bases, and 7 bases lay in between. The CDR3 totals 12 residues. Per germline, CDR1 GTSNPN and CDR2 SVGIG (reference sequence). CDR3 region: CAWSVGRNEQFF. Written as DNA, the CDR3 is TGTGCCTGGAGTGTAGGTCGAAATGAGCAGTTCTTC.

The chain is built from TRBV2 and TRBJ2-7; D call uncertain. Germline assignment: CDR1 SNHLY and CDR2 FYNNEI. The length of the CDR3 is 12 residues. V lost 7 bases, J lost 4 bases, and 11 bases lay in between. The CDR3 loop is CASKLDGYEQYF. For the CDR3, the DNA is TGTGCCAGCAAGTTGGACGGGTACGAGCAGTACTTC.

The V and J genes are TRBV5-1 and TRBJ1-2; D gene unclear. V lost 0 bases and J lost 8, with 11 bases in between. The CDR3 length is 13 residues. The germline V gene has CDR1 SGHRS and CDR2 YFSETQ. CDR3 region: CASSLGEGRGYTF. DNA for the CDR3: TGCGCCAGCAGCTTGGGCGAAGGGAGGGGCTACACCTTC.

The J gene is TRBJ2-3, the V gene TRBV18; TRBD2 matches 14 bases. The germline V gene has CDR1 KGHSH and CDR2 LQKENI. Losses at the gene ends were 0 bases for V and 2 bases for J; bases not matched to a gene: 1. The CDR3 loop spans 17 amino acids. The CDR3 region is CASSPPGLAGATDTQYF. The CDR3 bases are TGTGCCAGCTCACCACCGGGACTAGCGGGGGCCACAGATACGCAGTATTTT.

This chain links TRBV19 with TRBJ2-7; D is possibly TRBD2 (6 bases). Germline values: CDR1 LNHDA, CDR2 SQIVND (reference sequence). The CDR3 sequence is 12 residues long. Trimming removed 3 bases from V and 5 bases from J, with 8 bases in between. CDR3 nucleotides: TGTGCCAGTAGTATGACGGGGGACGAGCAGTACTTC. This translates into CASSMTGDEQYF.

This clone has a single count. The chain carries TRBV7-9 and TRBJ1-1, with D perhaps TRBD1 (5 bases). CDR3 length: 12 amino acids. The germline gives CDR1 SEHNR, CDR2 FQNEAQ (reference sequence). Trimming removed 6 bases at V and 3 bases at J, with 8 bases between. The CDR3 region has the DNA TGTGCCAGCAGGATGGGGGACACTGAAGCTTTCTTT. It codes for CASRMGDTEAFF.

The chain's CDR3 is CASSFPGMQNTEAFF. The CDR3, as DNA: TGTGCCAGCAGTTTCCCAGGTATGCAAAACACTGAAGCTTTCTTT. V usage is TRBV27 and J usage is TRBJ1-1, with D unresolved. The CDR3 length is 15 residues. Per germline, CDR1 MNHEY and CDR2 SMNVEV (reference sequence). V lost 3 bases and J 2 bases, leaving 13 bases between the germline ends.

In this sample, this clone turned up once. The chain couples TRBV5-1 to TRBJ2-7, with D possibly TRBD2 on 5 matching bases. There are 12 residues in the CDR3. Germline CDR1 SGHRS, CDR2 YFSETQ. Trimming took off 3 bases at V and 7 bases at J, with 11 bases between the two ends. CDR3 in DNA: TGCGCCAGCAGCTACCGGGGAAGGGAGCAGTACTTC. This codes for CASSYRGREQYF.

This clone was seen only a few times. V and J are TRBV5-6 and TRBJ1-1, with TRBD1 identical over 7 bases. J lost 1 base, V lost 3 bases, and 6 bases had no gene match. The CDR3 spans 15 residues. Germline-derived CDR1 and CDR2 are SGHDT and YYEEEE. Written as DNA, the CDR3 is TGTGCCAGCAGCTCAGGGACAGCCGAGAACACTGAAGCTTTCTTT. Translated, it gives CASSSGTAENTEAFF.

The rearrangement links TRBV19 to TRBJ1-1, with D unclear. The V end was cut by 7 bases, the J end by 6 bases, with 15 bases between. Germline CDR1 is LNHDA and CDR2 is SQIVND (reference sequence). The length of the CDR3 is 13 residues. The CDR3 sequence: CASIGEFFSEAFF. In DNA form, the CDR3 reads TGTGCCAGTATTGGAGAGTTCTTTTCTGAAGCTTTCTTT.

The chain employs TRBV15 and TRBJ1-5; D unclear. This CDR3 is 15 amino acids long. V lost 1 base and J 0 bases, leaving 7 bases between the germline ends. CDR1 and CDR2 from the germline V gene are LNHNV and YYDKDF (reference sequence). Here the CDR3 reads CATSRARLSNQPQHF. Here the CDR3 DNA reads TGTGCCACCAGCAGAGCGAGGCTTAGCAATCAGCCCCAGCATTTT.

V gene TRBV6-5 combines with J gene TRBJ2-1, with D possibly TRBD1 on 6 matching bases. The germline gives CDR1 MNHEY, CDR2 SVGAGI. The ends were cut back, 2 bases at V and 2 bases at J, with 7 bases in the middle. This CDR3 has 14 amino acids. Written as DNA, the CDR3 is TGTGCCAGCAGTTACGAGGGGGCCTACAATGAGCAGTTCTTC. Translating it yields CASSYEGAYNEQFF.

This clone was seen a handful of times. This rearrangement joins TRBV6-4 to TRBJ2-2; 13 nucleotides align to TRBD2. This CDR3 comprises 17 residues. J was trimmed by 3 bases and V by 8 bases; bases with no gene match: 9. Looked up from germline, CDR1 is MRHNA and CDR2 is SNTAGT. CDR3 in amino acids: CASGGTSGTPDTGELFF. The CDR3 DNA reads as TGTGCCAGCGGGGGGACTAGCGGGACCCCAGACACCGGGGAGCTGTTTTTT.

Of note for this clone: Other DNA sequences from this sample encode an identical CDR3 as well. The J gene is TRBJ2-7, the V gene TRBV18, with 8 bases matching TRBD1. Germline-derived CDR1 and CDR2 are KGHSH and LQKENI. This CDR3 contains 14 residues. The ends lost 3 bases at V and 4 bases at J; junction bases unmatched: 5. This CDR3 is CASSPRTGLYEQYF. In DNA, the CDR3 is TGTGCCAGCTCACCGCGGACAGGGTTATACGAGCAGTACTTC.

This clone was detected once. The chain joins TRBV27 to TRBJ2-7, with unresolved D. Per the germline V gene, CDR1 is MNHEY and CDR2 is SMNVEV (reference sequence). The CDR3 contains 13 residues. V lost 0 bases, J lost 6 bases, and 9 bases lay in between. The CDR3 protein is CASSLSPLREQYF. CDR3 in DNA: TGTGCCAGCAGTTTATCCCCTCTTCGCGAGCAGTACTTC.

This clone was recorded a few times. This chain joins TRBV30 and TRBJ2-7, with D unclear. CDR1 is GTSNPN and CDR2 is SVGIG in the germline V gene (reference sequence). This CDR3 has 12 amino acids. V was clipped by 5 bases and J by 5 bases, with 13 bases between them. As DNA, the CDR3 is TGTGCCTGGCTTCGCGGTCCGGACGAGCAGTACTTC. This translates into CAWLRGPDEQYF. Variable domain in full (rest from reference TRBV30 and TRBJ2-7): SQTIHQWPATLVQPVGSPLSLECTVEGTSNPNLYWYRQAAGRGLQLLFYSVGIGQISSEVPQNLSASRPQDRQFILSSKKLLLSDSGFYLCAWLRGPDEQYFGPGTRLTVT.

The V call is TRBV29-1, the J call TRBJ2-5; D is ambiguous. V dropped 7 bases and J dropped 9 bases, with 12 bases sitting between them. Germline V gene lookup returns CDR1 SQVTM and CDR2 ANQGSEA. This CDR3 contains 10 residues. The CDR3 protein is CSGSFDAQYF. For the CDR3, the DNA is TGCAGCGGCTCCTTTGACGCCCAGTACTTC.

As DNA, the CDR3 is TGTGCCTGGGGGGCGGGAGAACGTAAAGAGACCCAGTACTTC. Its translation is CAWGAGERKETQYF. The rearrangement links TRBV30 to TRBJ2-5; 7 nucleotides agree with TRBD2. CDR1 is GTSNPN and CDR2 is SVGIG in the germline V gene (reference sequence). V lost 5 bases and J lost 3; bases outside the gene matches: 9. The CDR3 has 14 amino acids.